This T cell receptor (beta chain) was documented in a study of T cell responses to AZD1222 COVID-19 vaccine. General observations from the study: The study reported that nearly half of spike-specific TCRs target unmutated variant regions. Regions 160-218 and 743-854 dominated among vaccine-associated CD4 TCRs spanning spike. The repertoires were collected only after the peak T cell response.

The length of the CDR3 is 17 residues. Germline V lookup: CDR1 SSHAT, CDR2 FNYEAQ (reference sequence). V shed 5 bases and J shed 0 bases, with 20 bases lying between them. Here immunoSEQ multiplex PCR was the method, and the copy in TCRdb shows in-frame clones only, minus some. The table shows roughly 110,000 clones, with roughly 90% occurring only once. This clone has more than one count but fewer than ten. What it binds is not known. The specimen comprised peripheral blood, sampled on day 0 of AZD1222 vaccination. The rearrangement uses TRBV7-7 and TRBJ2-7, with D hard to call. The sequence derives from an adult in good health. CDR3 in amino acids: CASSPRCFPVASYEQYF. The CDR3 DNA reads TGTGCCAGCAGCCCGAGATGTTTCCCCGTCGCCTCCTACGAGCAGTACTTC.